This TCR beta chain comes out of a study of cytomegalovirus exposure and HLA in healthy donors. For the study at large: A previous analysis identified approximately 120 million unique TCR beta sequences derived from about 180 million T cells.

In regard to this clone: The antigen is not known.

The CDR3 totals 15 residues. The germline CDR1 and CDR2 sequences are MNHEY and SVGAGI. J was trimmed by 2 bases and V by 7 bases; bases with no gene match: 4. Both 60 Vbeta primers and 13 Jbeta primers went into the PCR. Clones were read by immunoSEQ multiplex PCR, and TCRdb kept only the in-frame ones, dropping some. The sample lists more than 80,000 clones, approximately 79% seen once, with about 3.6% in the top ten. Overall study results and limits: Immune exposure information comprised only CMV serostatus. Cytomegalovirus association was listed for roughly 160 TCR beta chains. Clonal expansion, a later analysis showed, was greater in HLA-associated TCR beta chains than in equally common others.

This receptor was taken from a man aged 55-75 years in good health and CMV-seronegative. The chain has TRBV6-5 and TRBJ2-1; TRBD2 matches 11 bases. Source material: PBMCs. The CDR3 nucleotides are TGTGCCAGCACCCGTAGCGGGGGGGCCTACAATGAGCAGTTCTTC. This translates into CASTRSGGAYNEQFF.